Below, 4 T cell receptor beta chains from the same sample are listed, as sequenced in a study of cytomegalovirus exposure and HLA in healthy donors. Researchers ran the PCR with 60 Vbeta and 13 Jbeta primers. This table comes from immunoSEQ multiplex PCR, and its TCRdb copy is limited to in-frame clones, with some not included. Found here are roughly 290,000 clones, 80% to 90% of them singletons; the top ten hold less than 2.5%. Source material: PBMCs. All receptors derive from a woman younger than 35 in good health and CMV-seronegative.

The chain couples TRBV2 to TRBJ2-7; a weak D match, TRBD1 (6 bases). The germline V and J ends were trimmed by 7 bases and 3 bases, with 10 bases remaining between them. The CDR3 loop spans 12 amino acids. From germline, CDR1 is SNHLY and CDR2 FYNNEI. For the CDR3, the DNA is TGTGCCAGCATGGAGGACAGCTACGAGCAGTACTTC. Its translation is CASMEDSYEQYF.

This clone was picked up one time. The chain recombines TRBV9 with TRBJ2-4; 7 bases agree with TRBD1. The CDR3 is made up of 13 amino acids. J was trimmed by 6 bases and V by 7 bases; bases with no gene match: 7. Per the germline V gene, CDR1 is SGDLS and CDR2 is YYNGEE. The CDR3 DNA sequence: TGTGCCAGCTCCGGGACAGATATAAACATTCAGTACTTC. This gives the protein CASSGTDINIQYF. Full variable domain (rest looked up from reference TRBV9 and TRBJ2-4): DSGVTQTPKHLITATGQRVTLRCSPRSGDLSVYWYQQSLDQGLQFLIQYYNGEERAKGNILERFSAQQFPDLHSELNLSSLELGDSALYFCASSGTDINIQYFGAGTRLSVL.

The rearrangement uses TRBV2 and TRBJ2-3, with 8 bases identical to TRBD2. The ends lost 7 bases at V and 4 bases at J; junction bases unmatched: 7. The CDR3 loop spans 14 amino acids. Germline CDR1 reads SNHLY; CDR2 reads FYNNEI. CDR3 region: CASIGTSMSDTQYF. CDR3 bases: TGTGCCAGCATAGGGACTAGTATGTCAGATACGCAGTATTTT.

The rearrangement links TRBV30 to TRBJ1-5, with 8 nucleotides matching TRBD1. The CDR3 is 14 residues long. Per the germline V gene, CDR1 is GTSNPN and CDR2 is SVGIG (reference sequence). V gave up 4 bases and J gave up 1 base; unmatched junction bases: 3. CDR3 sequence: CAWTRTGSNQPQHF. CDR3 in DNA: TGTGCCTGGACCCGGACAGGGAGCAATCAGCCCCAGCATTTT.